What follows are 26 T cell receptor beta chains derived from one specimen sequenced in a study of blood T cell repertoires in COVID-19. The assay was immunoSEQ multiplex PCR, and TCRdb's table has in-frame clones only and misses some. The sample has some 150,000 clones, about 80% seen once; the top ten hold roughly 0.56%. The sample comprised peripheral blood. The receptors shown here come from a man aged 60-69 years with acute or convalescent COVID-19.

This clone is a singleton in its sample. The chain recombines TRBV7-2 with TRBJ2-4; TRBD1 aligns across 7 bases. V lost 5 bases to trimming and J lost 2 bases; unmatched junction nucleotides: 3. Germline values: CDR1 SGHTA, CDR2 FQGNSA. The CDR3 sequence is 14 residues long. CDR3 bases: TGTGCCAGCAGCACAGGGGTGACCAAAAACATTCAGTACTTC. As protein: CASSTGVTKNIQYF.

The rearrangement uses TRBV10-3 and TRBJ1-1, with a weak D call TRBD1 (5 bases). The CDR3 length is 14 residues. Germline V gene sequence: CDR1 ENHRY, CDR2 SYGVKD. V was trimmed by 10 bases and J by 1 base, leaving 16 bases between them. This CDR3 is CATRRAGGNTEAFF. For the CDR3, the DNA is TGTGCCACGCGGCGAGCGGGGGGGAACACTGAAGCTTTCTTT.

The chain joins TRBV4-3 to TRBJ1-2; 9 bases match TRBD1. The V gene's germline CDR1 is LGHNA and CDR2 YSLEER. The V and J ends lost 0 bases and 2 bases, in that order; junction bases with no gene match: 13. The CDR3 is 19 residues long. The CDR3 loop reads CASSQDGYGTGSLNYGYTF. The CDR3 region has the DNA TGCGCCAGCAGCCAAGATGGGTACGGGACAGGGTCTCTAAACTATGGCTACACCTTC.

The rearrangement links TRBV6-6 to TRBJ2-7, with D possibly matching TRBD2 (5 bases). V shed 4 bases and J shed 6 bases, with 13 bases lying between them. Germline V lookup: CDR1 MNHNY, CDR2 SVGAGI (reference sequence). The CDR3 consists of 13 residues. CDR3 sequence reads: CASSSRAGGEQYF. As DNA, the CDR3 is TGTGCCAGCAGTTCGCGGGCGGGTGGCGAGCAGTACTTC.

The chain has TRBV2 and TRBJ2-5; TRBD1 matches 7 bases. The CDR3 spans 13 residues. Per the germline V gene, CDR1 is SNHLY and CDR2 is FYNNEI. V was pared by 3 bases and J by 6 bases, with 4 bases of the junction left unmatched. The CDR3 reads CASSDDRDQTQYF. The CDR3 nucleotides read TGTGCCAGCAGTGACGACAGGGACCAGACCCAGTACTTC.

The chain has TRBV11-1 and TRBJ2-7; the match to TRBD1 covers 8 bases. This CDR3 comprises 15 residues. Germline CDR1 is SGHAT and CDR2 is FQDESV (reference sequence). With V trimmed by 0 bases and J by 2 bases, 3 bases remained unmatched. DNA for the CDR3: TGTGCCAGCAGCTTAGCGTCCAGGGGGCCCTACGAGCAGTACTTC. Encoded protein: CASSLASRGPYEQYF.

The chain is built from TRBV4-2 and TRBJ2-3; TRBD2 might be the D (5 bases). This CDR3 contains 14 residues. Germline CDR1 is LGHNA and CDR2 is YNFKEQ. V was pared by 1 base and J by 8 bases, with 13 bases between. The CDR3 is CASSQVGMEGTQYF. Written as DNA, the CDR3 is TGTGCCAGCAGCCAAGTCGGGATGGAAGGTACGCAGTATTTT.

The chain combines TRBV23-1 with TRBJ1-5, with 8 positions matching TRBD1. TRBV23-1 is an ORF, and what it does is uncertain. This CDR3 is 19 amino acids long. J lost 1 base, V lost 2 bases, and 13 bases had no gene match. CDR3 residues: CASSQAPDREGESNQPQHF. DNA for the CDR3: TGCGCCAGCAGTCAAGCCCCGGACAGGGAGGGAGAGAGCAATCAGCCCCAGCATTTT.

V gene TRBV2 combines with J gene TRBJ2-3; 13 bases are shared with TRBD2. CDR3 length: 18 amino acids. Germline CDR1 SNHLY, CDR2 FYNNEI. V dropped 6 bases and J dropped 1; count of bases not matched to a gene: 10. The DNA for the CDR3 is TGTGCCAGCAGCCGGACTAGCGGGGGTTCCCTTGGCACAGATACGCAGTATTTT. Protein product: CASSRTSGGSLGTDTQYF.

The chain links TRBV6-6 to TRBJ1-5; TRBD1 matches 9 bases. The J segment lost 1 base and the V segment lost 0 bases, leaving 1 base of the junction unmatched. The CDR3 contains 16 residues. Germline CDR1 is MNHNY and CDR2 is SVGAGI (reference sequence). Written as DNA, the CDR3 is TGTGCCAGCAGTTACTCGGGACAGGGCAGCAATCAGCCCCAGCATTTT. Translated, it gives CASSYSGQGSNQPQHF.

The chain employs TRBV7-2 and TRBJ2-1; 7 bases are a match to TRBD1. This CDR3 comprises 13 residues. Germline CDR1 SGHTA, CDR2 FQGNSA. The junction had 6 bases not matched to a gene; V was cut back by 4 bases and J by 9 bases. CDR3 residues: CASSSTQGTEQFF. The CDR3 nucleotides are TGTGCCAGCAGCTCGACACAGGGGACTGAGCAGTTCTTC.

For the CDR3, the DNA is TGTGCCAGTAGTACTAGCCCCCCAGGGGGGGCCAAAAACATTCAGTACTTC. Protein sequence: CASSTSPPGGAKNIQYF. V usage is TRBV19 and J usage is TRBJ2-4; a possible D gene is TRBD1 (7 bases). Germline values: CDR1 LNHDA, CDR2 SQIVND (reference sequence). Deletions cut 4 bases from V and 1 base from J, with 17 bases between. CDR3 size: 17 residues.

The CDR3 DNA reads TGTGCCAGCAGTGGACTAACCGGGGACAGGTTATTCTATGGCTACACCTTC. Residues: CASSGLTGDRLFYGYTF. The chain joins TRBV27 to TRBJ1-2; 8 nucleotides line up with TRBD1. The CDR3 is made up of 17 amino acids. Trimming cost V 5 bases and J 4 bases; bases outside gene matches: 15. Germline assignment: CDR1 MNHEY and CDR2 SMNVEV (reference sequence).

The chain links TRBV6-5 to TRBJ1-4, with 7 bases identical to TRBD1. The CDR3 has 13 amino acids. With 6 bases clipped from V and 5 bases from J, the junction kept 3 bases outside the gene matches. Germline loops: CDR1 MNHEY, CDR2 SVGAGI. The CDR3 protein is CASRTGMNEKLFF. The CDR3 DNA sequence: TGTGCCAGCAGGACAGGGATGAATGAAAAACTGTTTTTT.

The chain joins TRBV6-5 to TRBJ1-2; no definite D call. The V and J ends lost 10 bases and 6 bases respectively, with 12 bases between them. This CDR3 has 11 residues. CDR1 is MNHEY and CDR2 is SVGAGI in the germline V gene. CDR3 loop: CANRRVNGYTF. The CDR3 coding sequence is TGTGCCAACCGGAGGGTTAATGGCTACACCTTC.

This sequence joins TRBV11-2 and TRBJ2-3, with 13 bases lining up with TRBD2. CDR1 is SGHAT, CDR2 FQNNGV, per germline. The CDR3 has 15 amino acids. The V gene end was trimmed by 6 bases and the J gene end by 6 bases; junction bases not matched to a gene: 6. CDR3 DNA sequence: TGTGCCAGCAGAAGCTCGGGACTAGCGGGGGATACGCAGTATTTT. Translated: CASRSSGLAGDTQYF.

The V and J genes are TRBV4-3 and TRBJ2-7, with D perhaps matching TRBD2 (6 bases). The CDR3 extends over 14 amino acids. The V gene's germline CDR1 is LGHNA and CDR2 YSLEER. V was cut by 0 bases and J by 3 bases, with 9 bases left in between. DNA of the CDR3: TGCGCCAGCAGCCAAGATCTGGGACTCTACGAGCAGTACTTC. Its translation: CASSQDLGLYEQYF.

This chain uses TRBV6-1 with TRBJ1-2; 7 bases are a match to TRBD1. The germline gives CDR1 MNHNS, CDR2 SASEGT. CDR3 length: 16 amino acids. After removal of 6 bases from V and 0 bases from J, the junction contained 10 bases not matched to a gene. The CDR3 is CASRELPGQSNYGYTF. As DNA, the CDR3 is TGTGCCAGCAGGGAACTTCCGGGACAGTCTAACTATGGCTACACCTTC.

V usage is TRBV6-5 and J usage is TRBJ2-2; D might be TRBD2 (7 bases). The CDR3 spans 13 residues. The ends were cut back, 8 bases at V and 5 bases at J, with 12 bases in the middle. Germline values: CDR1 MNHEY, CDR2 SVGAGI. CDR3 nucleotide sequence: TGTGCCAGCCGAGGGGGGGGTACCGGGGAGCTGTTTTTT. Translation gives CASRGGGTGELFF.

The rearrangement uses TRBV6-5 and TRBJ1-1; 9 bases are shared with TRBD1. Germline CDR1 is MNHEY and CDR2 is SVGAGI. Trimming at V came to 8 bases and at J to 6 bases, leaving 7 bases not matched to a gene. The CDR3 consists of 13 residues. CDR3 protein: CASGRQGGAEAFF. The CDR3 DNA follows: TGTGCCAGCGGCCGACAGGGGGGGGCTGAAGCTTTCTTT.

In regard to this clone: At the DNA level, this CDR3 is encoded by other sequences in the same sample as well. The genes are TRBV5-1 and TRBJ1-3, with D maybe TRBD1 (5 bases). CDR1 is SGHRS and CDR2 is YFSETQ in the germline V gene. V lost 0 bases and J 3 bases, leaving 7 bases between the germline ends. This CDR3 region has 14 residues. The CDR3 loop is CASSLAGYGNTIYF. The DNA of the CDR3 is TGCGCCAGCAGCTTGGCAGGGTATGGAAACACCATATATTTT.

V usage is TRBV7-6 and J usage is TRBJ1-5; TRBD1 agrees at 10 bases. The CDR3 contains 16 residues. The V segment lost 5 bases and the J segment 9 bases; nucleotides outside the gene matches: 13. The V gene's germline CDR1 is SGHVS and CDR2 FNYEAQ. The CDR3, as DNA: TGTGCCAGCAGCCTCATGGGACAGGGGAAGTTAAGGCCCCAGCATTTT. Translating gives CASSLMGQGKLRPQHF.

The chain links TRBV11-3 to TRBJ2-1, with 9 bases that match TRBD2. Losses at the gene ends were 5 bases for V and 3 bases for J; bases not matched to a gene: 5. The CDR3 is made up of 15 amino acids. Germline V gene data show CDR1 as SGHNT and CDR2 as YENEEA. This CDR3 reads CASSPSGALYNEQFF. In nucleotides, the CDR3 is TGTGCCAGCAGCCCTAGCGGGGCCCTCTACAATGAGCAGTTCTTC.

This clone was observed once. The chain is built from TRBV27 and TRBJ1-5, with D tentatively TRBD1 (6 bases). The CDR3 covers 15 residues. Trimming removed 4 bases at V and 2 bases at J, with 12 bases between. In germline, CDR1 is MNHEY, CDR2 SMNVEV (reference sequence). CDR3 amino acids: CASSSTGFGNQPQHF. The CDR3 DNA reads as TGTGCCAGCAGTTCTACAGGGTTTGGCAATCAGCCCCAGCATTTT.

The CDR3 coding sequence is TGTGCCAGCAGTTCTTCCCTCGGGGGTCGACGGGAGCAGTTCTTC. Translated: CASSSSLGGRREQFF. The chain is built from TRBV27 and TRBJ2-1; a weak D match, TRBD2 (6 bases). Germline CDR1 and CDR2: MNHEY and SMNVEV (reference sequence). The V end lost 4 bases, the J end lost 10 bases, and 20 bases lay between the germline ends. The CDR3 has 15 amino acids.

The CDR3 DNA reads TGTGCCAGCAGCGTGGACAGGGGCACAGATACGCAGTATTTT. Protein product: CASSVDRGTDTQYF. The V and J genes are TRBV7-3 and TRBJ2-3; 8 bases map to TRBD1. Per the germline V gene, CDR1 is SGHTA and CDR2 is FQGTGA. This CDR3 region has 14 residues. The ends lost 5 bases at V and 1 base at J; junction bases unmatched: 2.